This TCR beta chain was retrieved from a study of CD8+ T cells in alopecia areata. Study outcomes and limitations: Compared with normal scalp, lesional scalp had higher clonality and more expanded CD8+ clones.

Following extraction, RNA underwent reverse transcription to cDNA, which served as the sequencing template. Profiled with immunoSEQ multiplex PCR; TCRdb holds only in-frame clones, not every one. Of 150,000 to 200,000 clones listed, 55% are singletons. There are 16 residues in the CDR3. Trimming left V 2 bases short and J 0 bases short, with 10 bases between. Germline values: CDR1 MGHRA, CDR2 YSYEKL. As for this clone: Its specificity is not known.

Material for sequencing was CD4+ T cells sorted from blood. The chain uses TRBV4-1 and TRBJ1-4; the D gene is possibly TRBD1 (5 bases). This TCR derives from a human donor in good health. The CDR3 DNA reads TGCGCCAGCAGCCAACGCTCGACAGCAACTAATGAAAAACTGTTTTTT. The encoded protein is CASSQRSTATNEKLFF.